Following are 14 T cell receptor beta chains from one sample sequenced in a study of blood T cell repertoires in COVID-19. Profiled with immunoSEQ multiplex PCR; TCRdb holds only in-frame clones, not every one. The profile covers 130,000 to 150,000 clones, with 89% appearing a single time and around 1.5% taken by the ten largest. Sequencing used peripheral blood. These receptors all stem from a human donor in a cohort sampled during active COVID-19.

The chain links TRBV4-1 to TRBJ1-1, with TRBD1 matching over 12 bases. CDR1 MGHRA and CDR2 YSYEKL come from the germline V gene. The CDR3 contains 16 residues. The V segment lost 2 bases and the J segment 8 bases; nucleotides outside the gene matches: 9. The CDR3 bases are TGCGCCAGCAGCCAAAGGGGACAGGGGGCCTACCGGGAAGCTTTCTTT. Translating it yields CASSQRGQGAYREAFF.

CDR3 DNA: TGTGCCAGTAGTACCTCTCCATTCCGGGTCCCGAGCTCTGGAAACACCATATATTTT. As protein: CASSTSPFRVPSSGNTIYF. The rearrangement joins TRBV19 to TRBJ1-3; D gene uncertain. Germline V lookup: CDR1 LNHDA, CDR2 SQIVND (reference sequence). The CDR3 is made up of 19 amino acids. With 4 bases removed from V and 0 bases from J, the gap between germline ends came to 22 bases.

The CDR3 region has the DNA TGTGCCAGCAGTGAACCACAGGGTCGGTACACTGAAGCTTTCTTT. Its protein is CASSEPQGRYTEAFF. This sequence joins TRBV25-1 and TRBJ1-1, with D perhaps TRBD1 (6 bases). The CDR3 is 15 residues long. Per germline, CDR1 MGHDK and CDR2 SYGVNS. V was clipped by 2 bases and J by 3 bases, with 13 bases between them.

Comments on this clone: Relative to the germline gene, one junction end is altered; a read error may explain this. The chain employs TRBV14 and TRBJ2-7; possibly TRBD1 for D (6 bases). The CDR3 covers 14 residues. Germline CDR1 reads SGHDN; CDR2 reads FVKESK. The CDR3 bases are TGTGCCAGCAGCAAGGACAGCAACTCCGACGAGCAGTACTTC. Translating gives CASSKDSNSDEQYF.

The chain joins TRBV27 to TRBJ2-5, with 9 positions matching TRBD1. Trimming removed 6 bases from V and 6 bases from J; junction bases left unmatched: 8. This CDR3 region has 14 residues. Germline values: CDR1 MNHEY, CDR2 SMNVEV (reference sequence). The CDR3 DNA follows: TGTGCCAGCAGAATGGGACAGGGCTTACAGACCCAGTACTTC. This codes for CASRMGQGLQTQYF.

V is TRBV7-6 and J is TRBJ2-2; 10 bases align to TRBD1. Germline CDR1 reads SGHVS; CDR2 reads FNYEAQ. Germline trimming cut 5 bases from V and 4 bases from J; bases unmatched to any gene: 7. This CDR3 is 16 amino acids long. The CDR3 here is CASSPRQGATTGELFF. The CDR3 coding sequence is TGTGCCAGCAGCCCACGACAGGGGGCGACCACCGGGGAGCTGTTTTTT.

CDR3 loop: CASREDRASNQPQHF. DNA for the CDR3: TGTGCCAGCAGAGAGGACAGGGCAAGCAATCAGCCCCAGCATTTT. The rearrangement links TRBV2 to TRBJ1-5; 8 positions agree with TRBD1. This CDR3 is 15 amino acids long. The ends lost 6 bases at V and 1 base at J; junction bases unmatched: 5. Germline assignment: CDR1 SNHLY and CDR2 FYNNEI.

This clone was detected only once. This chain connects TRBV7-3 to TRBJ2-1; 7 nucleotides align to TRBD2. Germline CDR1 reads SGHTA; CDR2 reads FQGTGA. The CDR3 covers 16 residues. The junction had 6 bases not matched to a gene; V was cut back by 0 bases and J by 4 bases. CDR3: CASSLTTSWAYNEQFF. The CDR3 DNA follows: TGTGCCAGCAGCTTAACGACTAGCTGGGCTTACAATGAGCAGTTCTTC. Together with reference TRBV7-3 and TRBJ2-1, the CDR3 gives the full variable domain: GAGVSQTPSNKVTEKGKYVELRCDPISGHTALYWYRQSLGQGPEFLIYFQGTGAADDSGLPNDRFFAVRPEGSVSTLKIQRTERGDSAVYLCASSLTTSWAYNEQFFGPGTRLTVL.

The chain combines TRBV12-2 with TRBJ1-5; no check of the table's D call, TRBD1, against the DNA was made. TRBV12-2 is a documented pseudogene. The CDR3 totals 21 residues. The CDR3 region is CASRLSHRPPRQGRSNQPQHF. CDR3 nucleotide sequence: TGTGCAAGTCGCTTATCCCACCGACCCCCCAGACAGGGGCGAAGCAATCAGCCCCAGCATTTT.

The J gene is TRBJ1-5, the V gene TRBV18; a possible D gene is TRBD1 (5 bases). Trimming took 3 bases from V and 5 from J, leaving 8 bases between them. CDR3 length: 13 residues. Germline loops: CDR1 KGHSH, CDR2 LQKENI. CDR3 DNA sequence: TGTGCCAGCTCACCTAAACAGGATCAGCCCCAGCATTTT. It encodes CASSPKQDQPQHF. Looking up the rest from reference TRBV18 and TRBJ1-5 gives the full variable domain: NAGVMQNPRHLVRRRGQEARLRCSPMKGHSHVYWYRQLPEEGLKFMVYLQKENIIDESGMPKERFSAEFPKEGPSILRIQQVVRGDSAAYFCASSPKQDQPQHFGDGTRLSIL.

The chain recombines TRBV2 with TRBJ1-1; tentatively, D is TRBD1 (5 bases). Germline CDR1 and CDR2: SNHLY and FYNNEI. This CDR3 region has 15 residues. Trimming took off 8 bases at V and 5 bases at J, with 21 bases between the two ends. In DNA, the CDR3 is TGTGCCAGCCCCATCGCCTATGTGGGGGGAACTGAAGCTTTCTTT. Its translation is CASPIAYVGGTEAFF.

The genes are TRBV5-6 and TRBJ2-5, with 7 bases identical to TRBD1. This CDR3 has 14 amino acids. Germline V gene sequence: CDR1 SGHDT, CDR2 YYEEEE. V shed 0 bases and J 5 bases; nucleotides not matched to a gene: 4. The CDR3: CASSLVQGWETQYF. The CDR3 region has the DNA TGTGCCAGCAGCTTGGTACAGGGGTGGGAGACCCAGTACTTC. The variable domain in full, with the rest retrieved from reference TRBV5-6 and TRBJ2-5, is DAGVTQSPTHLIKTRGQQVTLRCSPKSGHDTVSWYQQALGQGPQFIFQYYEEEERQRGNFPDRFSGHQFPNYSSELNVNALLLGDSALYLCASSLVQGWETQYFGPGTRLLVL.

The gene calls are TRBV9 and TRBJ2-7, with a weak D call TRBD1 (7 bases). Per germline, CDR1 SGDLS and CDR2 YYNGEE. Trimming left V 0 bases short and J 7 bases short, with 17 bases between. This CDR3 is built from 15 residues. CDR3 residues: CASSVDGGGYGEQYF. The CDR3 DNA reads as TGTGCCAGCAGCGTAGATGGAGGGGGCTATGGGGAGCAGTACTTC.

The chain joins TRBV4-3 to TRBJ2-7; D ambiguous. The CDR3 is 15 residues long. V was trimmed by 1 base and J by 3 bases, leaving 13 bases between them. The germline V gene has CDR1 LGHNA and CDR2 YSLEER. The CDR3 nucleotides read TGCGCCAGCAGCCAAGGTATTTCAGGCGACTACGAGCAGTACTTC. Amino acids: CASSQGISGDYEQYF.